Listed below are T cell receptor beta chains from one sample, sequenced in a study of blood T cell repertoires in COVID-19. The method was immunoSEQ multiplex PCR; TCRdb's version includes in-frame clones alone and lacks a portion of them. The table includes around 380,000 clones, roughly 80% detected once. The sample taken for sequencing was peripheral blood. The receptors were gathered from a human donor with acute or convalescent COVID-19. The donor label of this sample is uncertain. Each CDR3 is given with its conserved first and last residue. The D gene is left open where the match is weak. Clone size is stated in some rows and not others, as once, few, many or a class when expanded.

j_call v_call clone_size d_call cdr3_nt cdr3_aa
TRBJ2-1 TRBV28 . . TGTGCCAGCAGTCCCCTTCGCAATGAGCAGTTCTTC CASSPLRNEQFF
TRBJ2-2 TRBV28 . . TGTGCCAGCGCCCCTCCTCGCAGGTTCGCCGGGGAGCTGTTTTTT CASAPPRRFAGELFF
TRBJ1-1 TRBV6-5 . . TGTGCCAGCAGTTACTCGTACCAGGGTAACACTGAAGCTTTCTTT CASSYSYQGNTEAFF
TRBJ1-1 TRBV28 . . TGTGCCAGCAGTCCCTCTATTGGGGCAGGGACTGAAGCTTTCTTT CASSPSIGAGTEAFF
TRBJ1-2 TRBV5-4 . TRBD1 TGTGCCAGCAGTCCGGACAGGGGGTTCCCCAACTATGGCTACACCTTC CASSPDRGFPNYGYTF
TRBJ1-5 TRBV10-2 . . TGCGCCAGCAGTGAGTATCAGAATAATCAGCCCCAGCATTTT CASSEYQNNQPQHF
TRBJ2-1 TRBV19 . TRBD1 TGTGCCAGTAGTAACCGGGACAGGATCTACAATGAGCAGTTCTTC CASSNRDRIYNEQFF
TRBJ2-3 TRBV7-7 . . TGTGCCAGCAGCGCCTACAGGGGGGGAAAGGAGTATTTT CASSAYRGGKEYF
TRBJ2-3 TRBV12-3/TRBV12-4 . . TGTGCCTGTGCCAGAGGTGATACCGATACGCAGTATTTT CACARGDTDTQYF
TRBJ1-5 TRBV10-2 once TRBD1 TGCGCCAGCCGGGACGGGACAGGGTTGAATCAGCCCCAGCATTTT CASRDGTGLNQPQHF
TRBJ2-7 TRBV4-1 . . TGCGCCAGCAGCCAAGATTTCCAGATGACATCCTACGAGCAGTACTTC CASSQDFQMTSYEQYF
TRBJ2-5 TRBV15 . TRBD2 TGTGCCACAAGACTAGCGGGAGAAGGAGAGACCCAGTACTTC CATRLAGEGETQYF
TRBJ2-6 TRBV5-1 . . TGCGCCAGCAGCTTGGTAGTCTCTGGGGCCAACGTCCTGACTTTC CASSLVVSGANVLTF
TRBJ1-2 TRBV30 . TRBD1 TGTGCCTGGAGTGGAACAGGGGGCTATGGCTACACCTTC CAWSGTGGYGYTF
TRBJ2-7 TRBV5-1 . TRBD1 TGCGCCAGCAGCTTGAGAAGGGGCCAGGGGGTCTACGAGCAGTACTTC CASSLRRGQGVYEQYF
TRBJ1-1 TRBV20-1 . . TGCAGTACTGACAGCAACACTGAAGCTTTCTTT CSTDSNTEAFF
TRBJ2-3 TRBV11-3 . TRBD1 TGTGCCAGCAGCTTAGGACAGGGGATCAATACGCAGTATTTT CASSLGQGINTQYF
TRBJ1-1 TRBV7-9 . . TGTGCCAGCAGCTTAGCGGGAGTGGGAGGCACTGAAGCTTTCTTT CASSLAGVGGTEAFF
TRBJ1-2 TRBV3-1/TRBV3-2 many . TGTGCCAGCAGCCAAGGCGGCTACTATGGCTACACCTTC CASSQGGYYGYTF
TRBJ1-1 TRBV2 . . TGTGCCACCGGCGGGGGATTGGGGACTGAAGCTTTCTTT CATGGGLGTEAFF
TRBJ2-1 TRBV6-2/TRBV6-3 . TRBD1 TGTGCCAGCAGTTACCCTGGACAGGGGTCCAATGAGCAGTTCTTC CASSYPGQGSNEQFF
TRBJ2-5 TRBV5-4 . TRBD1 TGTGCCAGCAGCTTAGGACAGGGTCGGGCCCAAGAGACCCAGTACTTC CASSLGQGRAQETQYF
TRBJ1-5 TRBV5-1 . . TGCGCCAGCAGCTTGGCGGCAGTGAGGGATCAGCCCCAGCATTTT CASSLAAVRDQPQHF
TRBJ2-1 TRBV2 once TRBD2 TGTGCCAGCAGCTCTAGCGGGAGAGGGGTCAATGAGCAGTTCTTC CASSSSGRGVNEQFF
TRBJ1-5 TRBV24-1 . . TGTGCCACCAGTGAGGCACAGGGCGGCAATCAGCCCCAGCATTTT CATSEAQGGNQPQHF
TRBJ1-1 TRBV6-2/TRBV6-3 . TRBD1 TGTGCCAGCAGTTACAATCCCTGGACAGGTGAAGCTTTCTTT CASSYNPWTGEAFF
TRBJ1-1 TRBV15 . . TGTGCCACCAGCAGAGATTCGAGGGGGTGGTTGGGGACTGAAGCTTTCTTT CATSRDSRGWLGTEAFF
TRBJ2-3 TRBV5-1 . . TGCGCCAGCAGCTCGCCGGCGGAGGGCGCCGACACAGATACGCAGTATTTT CASSSPAEGADTDTQYF
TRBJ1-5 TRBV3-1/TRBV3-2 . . TGTGCCAGCAGCCAAGGTATCCAGAACGATCAGCCCCAGCATTTT CASSQGIQNDQPQHF
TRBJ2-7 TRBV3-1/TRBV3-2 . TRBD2 TGTGCCAGCAGCCAAGCTAGCGGAAGCTCCTACGAGCAGTACTTC CASSQASGSSYEQYF
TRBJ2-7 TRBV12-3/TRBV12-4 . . TGTGCCAGCAGTTCCGCCAGCTACGAGCAGTACTTC CASSSASYEQYF
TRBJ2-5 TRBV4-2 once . TGTGCCAGCAGCCAAGGGGGCCCGCAAGAGACCCAGTACTTC CASSQGGPQETQYF
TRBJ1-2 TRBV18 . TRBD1 TGTGCCAGCTCACCAGAGACAGGGATGAGAAACTATGGCTACACCTTC CASSPETGMRNYGYTF
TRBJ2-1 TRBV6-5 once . TGTGCCAGCAGGCAGGGCACCTACAATGAGCAGTTCTTC CASRQGTYNEQFF
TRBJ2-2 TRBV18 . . TGTGCCAGCTCACGAGACTCCACCGGGGAGCTGTTTTTT CASSRDSTGELFF
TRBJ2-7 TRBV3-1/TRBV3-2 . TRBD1 TGTGCCAGCAGCCAGACGACAGGGGTTGTCGCCTACGAGCAGTACTTC CASSQTTGVVAYEQYF
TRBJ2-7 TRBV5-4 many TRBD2 TGTGCCAGCAGCTGGGGGACTAGCCGATCCTACGAGCAGTACTTC CASSWGTSRSYEQYF
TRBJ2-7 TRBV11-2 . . TGTGCCAGCAGCTTTTCTCCTGTATCCTACGAGCAGTACTTC CASSFSPVSYEQYF
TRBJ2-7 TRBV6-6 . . TGTGCCAGCAGCCCCACCCGCGGGCGTTCCTCCTACGAGCAGTACTTC CASSPTRGRSSYEQYF
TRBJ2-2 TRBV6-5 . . TGTGCCAGTGCCGCCGGGTGGCGGGACACCGGGGAGCTGTTTTTT CASAAGWRDTGELFF
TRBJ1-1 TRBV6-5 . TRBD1 TGTGCCAGCAATAACAGGGGATCGAACACTGAAGCTTTCTTT CASNNRGSNTEAFF
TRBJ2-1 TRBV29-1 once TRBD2 TGCAGCGGTACCGGGACTAGCAACTTCAATGAGCAGTTCTTC CSGTGTSNFNEQFF
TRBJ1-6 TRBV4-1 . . TGCGCCAGCAGCCAAGAGACAGCGTTCTATAATTCACCCCTCCACTTT CASSQETAFYNSPLHF
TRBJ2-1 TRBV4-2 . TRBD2 TGTGCCAGCTCACAAGTCGGGACTAGCGGGGCCAACAATGAGCAGTTCTTC CASSQVGTSGANNEQFF
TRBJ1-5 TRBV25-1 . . TGTGCCAGCAGTCCTGGGGGCGTCGGGCAGCCCCAGCATTTT CASSPGGVGQPQHF
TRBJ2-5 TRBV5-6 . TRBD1 TGTGCCAGCAGCTTGGAGGGGCAGGGGGCGTGGGAGACCCAGTACTTC CASSLEGQGAWETQYF
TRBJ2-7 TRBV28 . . TGTGCCAGCAGTGAGTGGTACGAGCAGTACTTC CASSEWYEQYF
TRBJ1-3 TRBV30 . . TGTGCCTGGAGTACCGACAGTATATCTGGAAACACCATATATTTT CAWSTDSISGNTIYF
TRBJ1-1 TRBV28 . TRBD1 TGTGCCAGCACCCGACAGGGGTCGGCGAACACTGAAGCTTTCTTT CASTRQGSANTEAFF
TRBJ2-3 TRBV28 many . TGTGCCAGCAGCCCGGGACTCGGGGGGCTGGGGACAGATACGCAGTATTTT CASSPGLGGLGTDTQYF
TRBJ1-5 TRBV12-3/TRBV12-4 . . TGTGCCAGCAGTTTAGGCAGTAATCAGCCCCAGCATTTT CASSLGSNQPQHF
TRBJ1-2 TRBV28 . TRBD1 TGTGCCAGCAGCTCCAGGGGGCGCGGGTCCTATGGCTACACCTTC CASSSRGRGSYGYTF
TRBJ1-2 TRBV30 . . TGTGCCAGCGGGCGGAGGGGCGGTGGCTATGGCTACACCTTC CASGRRGGGYGYTF
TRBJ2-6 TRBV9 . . TGTGCCAGCAGCGTACTCAGGGCTGGGGCCAACGTCCTGACTTTC CASSVLRAGANVLTF
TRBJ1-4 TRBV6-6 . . TGTGCCAGCAGTTACGATATACCTAGTCCACTGTTTTTT CASSYDIPSPLFF
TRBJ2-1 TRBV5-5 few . TGTGCCAGCAGCTTGGGTTCGGGACTCCGAAACAATGAGCAGTTCTTC CASSLGSGLRNNEQFF
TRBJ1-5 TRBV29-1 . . TGCAGCGTTACAGAAGCCAATCAGCCCCAGCATTTT CSVTEANQPQHF
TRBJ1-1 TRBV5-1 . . TGCGCCAGCAGCTTGAGGACCCCGGAGGCTGAAGCTTTCTTT CASSLRTPEAEAFF
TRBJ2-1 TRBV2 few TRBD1 TGTGCCAGCAGCCGGGACAGGGGGCTTAATGAGCAGTTCTTC CASSRDRGLNEQFF